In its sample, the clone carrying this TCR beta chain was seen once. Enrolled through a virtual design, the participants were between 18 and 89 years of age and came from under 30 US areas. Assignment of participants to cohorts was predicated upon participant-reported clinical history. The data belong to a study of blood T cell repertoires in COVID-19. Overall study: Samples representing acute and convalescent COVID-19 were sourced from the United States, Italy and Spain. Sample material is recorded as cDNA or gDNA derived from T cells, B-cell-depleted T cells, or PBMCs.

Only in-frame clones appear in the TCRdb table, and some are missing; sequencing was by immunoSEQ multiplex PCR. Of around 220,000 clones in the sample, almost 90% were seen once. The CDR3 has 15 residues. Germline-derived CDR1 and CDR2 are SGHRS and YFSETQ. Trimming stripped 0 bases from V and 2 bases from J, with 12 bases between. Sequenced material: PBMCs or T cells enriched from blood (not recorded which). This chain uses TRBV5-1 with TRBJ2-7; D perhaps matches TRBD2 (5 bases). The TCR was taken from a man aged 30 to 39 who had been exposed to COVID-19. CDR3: CASSLAGLGTYEQYF. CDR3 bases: TGCGCCAGCAGCTTGGCGGGGTTAGGGACCTACGAGCAGTACTTC.